This T cell receptor beta chain was identified in a study of control samples from healthy donors and cancer patients. The V gene's germline CDR1 is LNHDA and CDR2 SQIVND (reference sequence). V was trimmed by 3 bases and J by 5 bases, leaving 19 bases between them. This CDR3 is 16 amino acids long. Some clones are missing from TCRdb's copy, which holds only in-frame ones; the method was immunoSEQ multiplex PCR. The sample contains about 95,000 clones, approximately 90% of which appear only once. The receptor's source is a woman aged 65 to 85 in good health. The V call is TRBV19, the J call TRBJ2-5; the D gene is possibly TRBD2 (6 bases). The sequencing sample was made of blood. CDR3 in amino acids: CASSMEGADLGETQYF. Here the CDR3 DNA reads TGTGCCAGTAGTATGGAGGGAGCGGACCTGGGGGAGACCCAGTACTTC. The full variable domain, in which reference TRBV19 and TRBJ2-5 provide the parts outside the CDR3, is DGGITQSPKYLFRKEGQNVTLSCEQNLNHDAMYWYRQDPGQGLRLIYYSQIVNDFQKGDIAEGYSVSREKKESFPLTVTSAQKNPTAFYLCASSMEGADLGETQYFGPGTRLLVL.